This TCR beta chain emerged from a study of resident and recirculating memory T cells in vitiligo. Overall study: Epidermis came from shave biopsies of lesional and nonlesional sites, plus PBMCs.

V lost 4 bases and J 1 base, leaving 13 bases between the germline ends. CDR3 length: 15 residues. CDR1 is SEHNR, CDR2 FQNEAQ, per germline (reference sequence). Patients who had received treatment within the previous three months were excluded. The assay was immunoSEQ multiplex PCR, and TCRdb's table has in-frame clones only and misses some. The profile covers around 38,000 clones, with 80% to 95% appearing a single time and more than 4% taken by the ten largest. The sample taken for sequencing was blood. J is TRBJ2-5 and V is TRBV7-9, with D tentatively TRBD1 (7 bases). This receptor was taken from a male donor with vitiligo. The CDR3 DNA follows: TGTGCCAGCAGCTCAGGGGGGATCGCCCAAGAGACCCAGTACTTC. It yields the protein CASSSGGIAQETQYF.